The 32 T cell receptor beta chains given below trace back to one sample, sequenced in a study of blood T cell repertoires in COVID-19. Some clones are missing from TCRdb's copy, which holds only in-frame ones; the method was immunoSEQ multiplex PCR. In the table there are about 35,000 clones, roughly four fifths of which are singletons. The sequenced sample consisted of peripheral blood. All receptors come from a human donor in a cohort sampled during active or convalescent COVID-19. The donor label of this sample is uncertain.

The chain recombines TRBV10-2 with TRBJ2-1; the D is unclear. Trimming stripped 4 bases from V and 7 bases from J, with 8 bases between. The germline V gene encodes CDR1 WSHSY and CDR2 SAAADI. The CDR3 is 12 amino acids. This chain's CDR3 is CASSASLNEQFF. CDR3 nucleotide sequence: TGCGCCAGCAGTGCTAGTTTGAATGAGCAGTTCTTC.

V usage is TRBV28 and J usage is TRBJ2-3; D remains unclear. Germline CDR1 and CDR2: MDHEN and SYDVKM. Trimming removed 2 bases at V and 3 bases at J, with 6 bases between. This CDR3 is 13 amino acids long. In DNA, the CDR3 is TGTGCCAGCAGTTTAGACTTTACAGATACGCAGTATTTT. Translation gives CASSLDFTDTQYF.

The J gene is TRBJ2-1, the V gene TRBV15, with a possible D match to TRBD2 (7 bases). Per the germline V gene, CDR1 is LNHNV and CDR2 is YYDKDF (reference sequence). The CDR3 has 14 amino acids. The V gene lost 5 bases and the J gene lost 7 bases, with 15 bases spanning the gap. The CDR3 sequence is CATSAGDRGNEQFF. CDR3 nucleotides: TGTGCCACCAGCGCGGGGGATAGGGGGAATGAGCAGTTCTTC.

The V call is TRBV5-1, the J call TRBJ2-2; weak D call: TRBD2 (6 bases). The CDR3 spans 16 residues. Germline CDR1 is SGHRS and CDR2 is YFSETQ. V gave up 5 bases and J gave up 4 bases, with 18 bases separating them. The CDR3 coding sequence is TGCGCCAGCAGTCTAGATCGAGCGGGTGGCACCGGGGAGCTGTTTTTT. Translated, it gives CASSLDRAGGTGELFF.

This rearrangement joins TRBV4-1 to TRBJ1-4; D possibly corresponds to TRBD1 (6 bases). Germline CDR1 MGHRA, CDR2 YSYEKL. Deletions cut 4 bases from V and 6 bases from J, with 12 bases between. The CDR3 is made up of 14 amino acids. The CDR3 DNA reads TGCGCCAGCAGCCGGGGGCGAGTGGATGAAAAACTGTTTTTT. Protein sequence: CASSRGRVDEKLFF.

The V and J genes are TRBV18 and TRBJ1-2; TRBD1 aligns across 7 bases. In germline, CDR1 is KGHSH, CDR2 LQKENI. With 2 bases clipped from V and 0 bases from J, the junction kept 3 bases outside the gene matches. The CDR3 is 15 residues long. In DNA form, the CDR3 reads TGTGCCAGCTCACCAGGGACAGTAACTAACTATGGCTACACCTTC. This gives the protein CASSPGTVTNYGYTF.

This chain connects TRBV5-5 to TRBJ1-1; D possibly corresponds to TRBD1 (5 bases). Germline CDR1 and CDR2: SGHKS and YYEKEE (reference sequence). Deletions cut 4 bases from V and 0 bases from J, with 16 bases between. The CDR3 is 16 amino acids. CDR3: CASSQQPGGMNTEAFF. DNA for the CDR3: TGTGCCAGCAGCCAGCAGCCCGGGGGGATGAACACTGAAGCTTTCTTT. Drawing the rest from reference TRBV5-5 and TRBJ1-1, the complete variable domain is DAGVTQSPTHLIKTRGQQVTLRCSPISGHKSVSWYQQVLGQGPQFIFQYYEKEERGRGNFPDRFSARQFPNYSSELNVNALLLGDSALYLCASSQQPGGMNTEAFFGQGTRLTVV.

This chain links TRBV30 with TRBJ2-1; TRBD2 might be the D (6 bases). This CDR3 has 14 residues. Germline loops: CDR1 GTSNPN, CDR2 SVGIG (reference sequence). Trimming stripped 0 bases from V and 3 bases from J, with 9 bases between. The CDR3 here is CAWSVLADYNEQFF. The DNA of the CDR3 is TGTGCCTGGAGTGTACTAGCAGACTACAATGAGCAGTTCTTC.

In this sample, this clone turned up a few times. V usage is TRBV6-5 and J usage is TRBJ1-5; D is possibly TRBD1 (5 bases). Trimming left V 6 bases short and J 3 bases short, with 9 bases between. This CDR3 is 13 amino acids long. Germline V gives CDR1 MNHEY, CDR2 SVGAGI. This CDR3 is CASRRGVNQPQHF. CDR3 sequence (DNA): TGTGCCAGCAGACGGGGGGTCAATCAGCCCCAGCATTTT.

This chain joins TRBV11-3 and TRBJ2-1; no definite D call. The V and J ends lost 5 bases and 5 bases respectively, with 7 bases between them. CDR1 and CDR2 from the germline V gene are SGHNT and YENEEA. The CDR3 has 12 amino acids. The CDR3 loop reads CASSTQNNEQFF. CDR3 DNA: TGTGCCAGCAGCACCCAGAACAATGAGCAGTTCTTC.

The V call is TRBV5-6, the J call TRBJ2-1; 10 nucleotides align to TRBD2. The CDR3 sequence is 16 residues long. The germline V gene encodes CDR1 SGHDT and CDR2 YYEEEE. J gave up 8 bases and V 1 base, and 9 bases lay outside the gene matches. This CDR3 is CASSLYLAGALDEQFF. Here the CDR3 DNA reads TGTGCCAGCAGCTTGTATCTAGCGGGAGCTCTAGATGAGCAGTTCTTC. The variable domain in full, with the rest retrieved from reference TRBV5-6 and TRBJ2-1, is DAGVTQSPTHLIKTRGQQVTLRCSPKSGHDTVSWYQQALGQGPQFIFQYYEEEERQRGNFPDRFSGHQFPNYSSELNVNALLLGDSALYLCASSLYLAGALDEQFFGPGTRLTVL.

The table lists this clone with a count of one. The chain joins TRBV30 to TRBJ1-2, with 9 bases lining up with TRBD1. The CDR3 sequence is 15 residues long. Looked up from germline, CDR1 is GTSNPN and CDR2 is SVGIG (reference sequence). V was clipped by 3 bases and J by 2 bases; unmatched bases: 7. In nucleotides, the CDR3 is TGTGCCTGGAGCCGGGGACAGGGCAAAAACTATGGCTACACCTTC. This sequence encodes CAWSRGQGKNYGYTF.

This clone was seen a few times. The chain links TRBV7-2 to TRBJ1-6; D not certain. The CDR3 consists of 16 residues. Germline assignment: CDR1 SGHTA and CDR2 FQGNSA. The ends were cut back, 1 base at V and 0 bases at J, with 7 bases in the middle. The CDR3 bases are TGTGCCAGCAGCTTAGTAGGGAGCTCCTATAATTCACCCCTCCACTTT. This codes for CASSLVGSSYNSPLHF.

This clone showed up many times. This chain connects TRBV29-1 to TRBJ1-2, with D perhaps TRBD1 (6 bases). Trimming removed 5 bases from V and 7 bases from J, with 11 bases in between. Germline V gene data show CDR1 as SQVTM and CDR2 as ANQGSEA. This CDR3 region has 11 residues. CDR3 DNA: TGCAGCGTTATATCAGGGGTTGGCTACACCTTC. Its translation is CSVISGVGYTF.

The genes are TRBV6-5 and TRBJ1-4; 7 nucleotides match TRBD1. The V segment lost 6 bases and the J segment 6 bases; nucleotides outside the gene matches: 7. Germline CDR1 reads MNHEY; CDR2 reads SVGAGI. The CDR3 sequence is 14 residues long. The DNA for the CDR3 is TGTGCCAGCAGAAGACAGGGAAGGCATGAAAAACTGTTTTTT. Translation gives CASRRQGRHEKLFF.

J is TRBJ1-6 and V is TRBV27, with no clear D. This CDR3 has 15 residues. V was pared by 5 bases and J by 10 bases, with 18 bases between. In germline, CDR1 is MNHEY, CDR2 SMNVEV (reference sequence). Here the CDR3 DNA reads TGTGCCAGCAGTCCTGGCCCGGAAATGAGGTCACCCCTCCACTTT. As protein: CASSPGPEMRSPLHF.

CDR3 loop: CASSIQGTNYGYTF. Written as DNA, the CDR3 is TGTGCCAGTAGTATTCAGGGTACAAACTATGGCTACACCTTC. The chain is built from TRBV19 and TRBJ1-2; TRBD1 is a possible D gene (5 bases). CDR3 length: 14 amino acids. The germline V and J ends were trimmed by 3 bases and 2 bases, with 10 bases remaining between them. CDR1 and CDR2 (germline): LNHDA, SQIVND (reference sequence).

The gene calls are TRBV3-1 (or the pseudogene TRBV3-2) and TRBJ2-7, with 7 bases that match TRBD2. The CDR3 sequence is 17 residues long. The V segment lost 3 bases and the J segment 4 bases; nucleotides outside the gene matches: 15. Germline values: CDR1 LGHDT, CDR2 YNNKEL (reference sequence). CDR3 sequence reads: CASSHPREAPGVYEQYF. CDR3 coding DNA: TGTGCCAGCAGCCACCCCCGGGAGGCACCCGGGGTGTACGAGCAGTACTTC.

The chain has TRBV5-1 and TRBJ1-2, with 7 positions matching TRBD1. V was clipped by 0 bases and J by 4 bases; unmatched bases: 6. Germline V gene data show CDR1 as SGHRS and CDR2 as YFSETQ. The CDR3 covers 15 residues. Written as DNA, the CDR3 is TGCGCCAGCAGCTTGGAATTCAGGGGGACCTATGGCTACACCTTC. Translated, it gives CASSLEFRGTYGYTF.

This chain uses TRBV4-3 with TRBJ2-3, with a weak D call TRBD1 (6 bases). This CDR3 is built from 13 residues. The V end lost 5 bases, the J end lost 5 bases, and 11 bases lay between the germline ends. Germline-derived CDR1 and CDR2 are LGHNA and YSLEER. This chain's CDR3 is CASSANRVDTQYF. The CDR3 DNA sequence: TGCGCCAGCAGCGCTAACAGGGTAGATACGCAGTATTTT.

The chain links TRBV4-3 to TRBJ2-3, with 7 nucleotides matching TRBD1. There are 16 residues in the CDR3. The germline CDR1 and CDR2 sequences are LGHNA and YSLEER. J lost 6 bases, V lost 0 bases, and 9 bases had no gene match. CDR3 coding DNA: TGCGCCAGCAGCCAAGAGGCCAGCGGCAGGGGGGATACGCAGTATTTT. Protein: CASSQEASGRGDTQYF.

J is TRBJ2-7 and V is TRBV2, with 12 bases identical to TRBD2. V lost 6 bases, J lost 11 bases, and 8 bases stayed unmatched. The CDR3 consists of 13 residues. The germline V gene has CDR1 SNHLY and CDR2 FYNNEI. CDR3 DNA: TGTGCCAGCAGGCCCCTAGCGGGAGGGCCTAAGTACTTC. Amino acids: CASRPLAGGPKYF. Complete variable domain (other parts from reference TRBV2 and TRBJ2-7): EPEVTQTPSHQVTQMGQEVILRCVPISNHLYFYWYRQILGQKVEFLVSFYNNEISEKSEIFDDQFSVERPDGSNFTLKIRSTKLEDSAMYFCASRPLAGGPKYFGPGTRLTVT.

CDR3 amino acids: CASSETPGGNQPQHF. DNA for the CDR3: TGTGCCAGCAGTGAAACACCGGGGGGCAATCAGCCCCAGCATTTT. The chain is built from TRBV2 and TRBJ1-5; D may be TRBD1 (5 bases). The CDR3 contains 15 residues. The ends were cut back, 2 bases at V and 2 bases at J, with 10 bases in the middle. CDR1 and CDR2 from the germline V gene are SNHLY and FYNNEI.

The V and J genes are TRBV11-1 and TRBJ1-1; D is unclear. This CDR3 contains 12 residues. Germline CDR1 is SGHAT and CDR2 is FQDESV (reference sequence). The ends were cut back, 6 bases at V and 1 base at J, with 6 bases in the middle. Here the CDR3 DNA reads TGTGCCAGCAGTCCACAGAACACTGAAGCTTTCTTT. It codes for CASSPQNTEAFF.

A remark on this clone: At one end, the junction sequence differs from germline, possibly due to a read error. The chain recombines TRBV19 with TRBJ2-1; 8 bases align to TRBD2. CDR1 is LNHDA and CDR2 is SQIVND in the germline V gene (reference sequence). This CDR3 spans 12 amino acids. The CDR3: CASSREGTPIIF. CDR3 sequence (DNA): TGTGCCAGTAGCCGGGAGGGCACACCAATAATCTTC.

This clone was picked up one time. The junction shows a germline mismatch at one end, possibly a read error. The genes are TRBV7-7 and TRBJ2-5; 10 nucleotides align to TRBD1. Germline V CDR1 and CDR2: SSHAT, FNYEAQ (reference sequence). CDR3 length: 15 amino acids. This CDR3 is CASSPRGQGRKTQYF. CDR3 DNA sequence: TGTGCTAGCAGCCCTAGGGGACAGGGGCGAAAGACCCAGTACTTC.

The chain links TRBV2 to TRBJ1-5, with D possibly matching TRBD1 (6 bases). The germline CDR1 and CDR2 sequences are SNHLY and FYNNEI. V was trimmed by 7 bases and J by 3 bases, leaving 13 bases between them. This CDR3 has 14 amino acids. CDR3 DNA: TGTGCCAGCAACCTAGGGACATTCAATCAGCCCCAGCATTTT. Encoded protein: CASNLGTFNQPQHF.

This clone occurred a few times. The CDR3 DNA is TGTGCCAGCAGCAAAGAAGGCAGGACTAGCGGGAGGCCAACCTCCTACGAGCAGTACTTC. Amino acid sequence: CASSKEGRTSGRPTSYEQYF. The V and J genes are TRBV21-1 and TRBJ2-7; the table's D call, TRBD2, has no DNA check behind it. TRBV21-1 is a known pseudogene. The CDR3 sequence is 20 residues long.

J is TRBJ2-7 and V is TRBV4-3, with 8 bases matching TRBD2. CDR3 length equals 16 residues. From germline, CDR1 is LGHNA and CDR2 YSLEER. The V gene end was trimmed by 2 bases and the J gene end by 2 bases; junction bases not matched to a gene: 8. CDR3 coding DNA: TGCGCCAGCAGCCAACCTCCGGGACTAGTTACCTACGAGCAGTACTTC. It is translated as CASSQPPGLVTYEQYF.

The chain uses TRBV9 and TRBJ2-7; the match to TRBD2 covers 12 bases. This CDR3 is built from 18 residues. Per germline, CDR1 SGDLS and CDR2 YYNGEE. V dropped 0 bases and J dropped 2; count of bases not matched to a gene: 9. The CDR3 is CASSVEGLAGFNPYEQYF. The CDR3 bases are TGTGCCAGCAGCGTAGAGGGACTAGCGGGTTTCAACCCCTACGAGCAGTACTTC.

The chain couples TRBV7-3 to TRBJ2-2, with a tentative D call TRBD2 (6 bases). The length of the CDR3 is 16 residues. The V end lost 2 bases, the J end lost 3 bases, and 13 bases lay between the germline ends. Germline CDR1 is SGHTA and CDR2 is FQGTGA. CDR3 bases: TGTGCCAGCAGCTTAGGGGCGGGCGGGGACACCGGGGAGCTGTTTTTT. Translating it yields CASSLGAGGDTGELFF.

This chain uses TRBV5-1 with TRBJ2-3; TRBD2 aligns across 7 bases. The trim removed 1 base at V and 8 bases at J, leaving 4 bases unmatched. The CDR3 is 13 amino acids. Per the germline V gene, CDR1 is SGHRS and CDR2 is YFSETQ. The CDR3 loop is CASSLTSEGTQYF. CDR3 in DNA: TGCGCCAGCAGCTTGACTAGCGAGGGTACGCAGTATTTT. Full variable domain (missing parts from reference TRBV5-1 and TRBJ2-3): KAGVTQTPRYLIKTRGQQVTLSCSPISGHRSVSWYQQTPGQGLQFLFEYFSETQRNKGNFPGRFSGRQFSNSRSEMNVSTLELGDSALYLCASSLTSEGTQYFGPGTRLTVL.